The TCR beta chain under discussion was sequenced for a study of T cells after yellow fever vaccination. Study conclusions and caveats: Clonotypes appearing in both CD4 and CD8 compartments existed, and their share was small.

CDR3 length: 17 amino acids. Germline CDR1 and CDR2: SEHNR and FQNEAQ (reference sequence). This clonotype was picked up many times. Its target is unknown. At one boundary the junction diverges from the germline segment, which might be a read error. TCRdb reprocessed the 5' RACE reads via MiXCR and lists one record per CDR3 protein. The table lists fewer than 350,000 distinct CDR3 sequences, more than 3% of them singletons. The sequences come from PBMCs, collected on the day of the yellow fever booster vaccination. This clonotype was obtained from a man younger than 35 who received the YFV17D yellow fever vaccine. This chain connects TRBV7-9 to TRBJ2-5; 11 nucleotides align to TRBD2. The CDR3 region is CASSVAGGPYSQETQYF. The CDR3 DNA reads as TGTGCCAGCAGCGTAGCGGGGGGGCCGTACTCCCAAGAGACCCAGTACTTC.